Listed here is a single TCR beta chain. The entry originates in a study of blood T cell repertoires in COVID-19. Overall study: Acute and convalescent COVID-19 samples came from the United States, Italy and Spain.

In the authors' methods: Amplifying reference gene primers gave estimates of nucleated cell counts. Sequencing was performed with immunoSEQ multiplex PCR; in TCRdb, only in-frame clones are kept and a portion is missing. The D gene and trimming were derived from the DNA, and the V and J assignments and clone size from that table. This sample carries under 250,000 clones, 81% of them seen once, and the ten largest clones take about 7.4%. Germline V CDR1 and CDR2: SNHLY, FYNNEI. The CDR3 sequence is 14 residues long. J was trimmed by 3 bases and V by 4 bases; bases with no gene match: 3. This receptor was taken from a woman of 80 years or more with acute or convalescent COVID-19. The chain is built from TRBV2 and TRBJ2-5, with 9 positions matching TRBD2. The sample taken for sequencing was peripheral blood. CDR3 amino acids: CASSGASGKETQYF. In nucleotides, the CDR3 is TGTGCCAGCAGTGGAGCTAGCGGGAAAGAGACCCAGTACTTC.